This TCR beta chain was observed in a study of blood T cell repertoires in COVID-19. Background on the study: The United States, Italy and Spain provided the acute and convalescent COVID-19 samples.

Original processing notes: Amplified reference gene primers provided the basis for estimating nucleated cell counts. The data were produced by immunoSEQ multiplex PCR, yet TCRdb's version contains in-frame clones alone and is incomplete. V and J calls and clone size are given by that table; D and trimming were obtained from the DNA. The table shows about 250,000 clones, with about 85% occurring only once. The CDR3 covers 16 residues. V was pared by 3 bases and J by 0 bases, with 6 bases of the junction left unmatched. CDR1 and CDR2 from the germline V gene are MDHEN and SYDVKM. The chain has TRBV28 and TRBJ2-5, with 8 bases matching TRBD2. Source material: peripheral blood. This sequence was found in a man aged 18 to 30 with active or convalescent COVID-19. CDR3 sequence (DNA): TGTGCCAGCAGTTTGGTAGCGGGACCCGACCAAGAGACCCAGTACTTC. Its protein product is CASSLVAGPDQETQYF. Using reference TRBV28 and TRBJ2-5 for the parts outside the CDR3, the full variable domain is DVKVTQSSRYLVKRTGEKVFLECVQDMDHENMFWYRQDPGLGLRLIYFSYDVKMKEKGDIPEGYSVSREKKERFSLILESASTNQTSMYLCASSLVAGPDQETQYFGPGTRLLVL.